These T cell receptor beta chains were read from a single sample in a study of cytomegalovirus exposure and HLA in healthy donors. Here immunoSEQ multiplex PCR was the method, and the copy in TCRdb shows in-frame clones only, minus some. Of under 200,000 clones listed, 75% to 80% are singletons. The sequencing sample was made of PBMCs. The source of these receptors is a woman in her thirties or forties in good health and CMV-seropositive. Both conserved end residues are part of each CDR3. A D gene is named only where the DNA matches it firmly. Rows may omit the clone size; those that give it use once, few, many or a size class.

V	size	D	J	DNA	CDR3
TRBV5-4	once	TRBD2	TRBJ2-2	TGTGCCAGCAGCTTGGGGGCGGGGGGGCCATCCGGGGAGCTGTTTTTT	CASSLGAGGPSGELFF
TRBV6-5	NA	NA	TRBJ1-5	TGTGCCAGCAGTCCCGGGGGGGCCAGCCATCAGCCCCAGCATTTT	CASSPGGASHQPQHF
TRBV5-1	NA	TRBD1	TRBJ1-3	TGCGCCAGCAGCTTGGAACAGGGGAGAAACACCATATATTTT	CASSLEQGRNTIYF
TRBV6-5	NA	NA	TRBJ1-2	TGTGCCAGCAGTAGGAGAGGGAGGTCCCCCTATGGCTACACCTTC	CASSRRGRSPYGYTF
TRBV28	few	TRBD1	TRBJ2-7	TGTGCCAGCAGTCCCACGGGGACAGGGGTCAACGAGCAGTACTTC	CASSPTGTGVNEQYF
TRBV7-9	NA	NA	TRBJ1-5	TGTTCCAGCAGCTTAGGAGTGCAGCCCCAGCATTTT	CSSSLGVQPQHF
TRBV30	NA	NA	TRBJ1-1	TGTGCCTGGAGCGATAACCCGGCCGGGGAAGCTTTCTTT	CAWSDNPAGEAFF
TRBV11-2	NA	NA	TRBJ1-2	TGTGCCAGCAGCTTAGAACAGTCCTATGGCTACACCTTC	CASSLEQSYGYTF
TRBV11-2	NA	NA	TRBJ2-7	TGTGCCAGCAGCTCTTTATCGTTTTCCTACGAGCAGTACTTC	CASSSLSFSYEQYF
TRBV6-5	NA	NA	TRBJ2-7	TGTGCCAGCAAGAGGGCAGGCGACTACGAGCAGTACTTC	CASKRAGDYEQYF
TRBV10-3	NA	TRBD2	TRBJ2-4	TGTGCCACAGCCACCCTGGCGGGAGAGAGCATTCAGTACTTC	CATATLAGESIQYF
TRBV5-1	NA	TRBD2	TRBJ2-1	TGCGCCAGCAGCTTGGCCGCGTCGGGGGGGCAAAATGAGCAGTTCTTC	CASSLAASGGQNEQFF
TRBV7-2	NA	NA	TRBJ1-2	TGTGCCAGCAGCCCCCGGACAGCCCGCTATGGCTACACCTTC	CASSPRTARYGYTF
TRBV27	NA	TRBD1	TRBJ1-2	TGTGCCAGCAGTAGACGACAGGGGGCGGATGGCTACACCTTC	CASSRRQGADGYTF
TRBV5-6	few	TRBD1	TRBJ1-5	TGTGCCAGCAGCTTACGACAGGGGCACAATCAGCCCCAGCATTTT	CASSLRQGHNQPQHF
TRBV4-2	once	TRBD2	TRBJ2-1	TGTGCCAGCAGCCGGCCGGGACTAGCGGATTACAATGAGCAGTTCTTC	CASSRPGLADYNEQFF
TRBV7-2	NA	NA	TRBJ1-2	TGTGCCAGCAGCGCTAGGGGCTATGGCTACACCTTC	CASSARGYGYTF
TRBV5-4	NA	TRBD2	TRBJ2-3	TGTGCCAGCAGGGAAGCGGGGGGATATACGCAGTATTTT	CASREAGGYTQYF
TRBV7-9	few	NA	TRBJ2-6	TGTGCCTCCGGAGGAGGGTCTGGGGCCAACGTCCTGACTTTC	CASGGGSGANVLTF
TRBV9	NA	NA	TRBJ1-2	TGTGCCAGCAGCCCCACTCCGCACAGGACTAACTATGGCTACACCTTC	CASSPTPHRTNYGYTF
TRBV2	NA	NA	TRBJ2-7	TGTGCCAGCAGTCGGAGCTCCTACGAGCAGTACTTC	CASSRSSYEQYF
TRBV7-2	NA	NA	TRBJ2-3	TGTGCCAGCAGCGGGGGGGCCGGGACCGATACGCAGTATTTT	CASSGGAGTDTQYF
TRBV25-1	NA	NA	TRBJ2-7	TGTGCCAGCAGTGAATATCGGCCGGGAGCCTCCCACGAGCAGTACTTC	CASSEYRPGASHEQYF
TRBV25-1	NA	TRBD2	TRBJ2-1	TGTGCCAGCAGTGAGCTCGGGAGGGCCGATTCGGATGAGCAGTTCTTC	CASSELGRADSDEQFF
TRBV7-2	few	NA	TRBJ2-7	TGTGCCAGCAGCACGGGGACACCTCCCTACGAGCAGTACTTC	CASSTGTPPYEQYF
TRBV7-8	NA	TRBD1	TRBJ1-6	TGTGCCAGCAGCCTTGACAGGGACTCACCCCTCCACTTT	CASSLDRDSPLHF
TRBV5-4	NA	NA	TRBJ1-3	TGTGCCAGCAGCTTTTCAGGGGGAAACACCATATATTTT	CASSFSGGNTIYF
TRBV21-1	few	NA	TRBJ2-2	TGTGCCAGCAGCAAAGGAAGTGGGTTTACAGGGAGATTAGCCGGGGAGCTGTTTTTT	CASSKGSGFTGRLAGELFF
TRBV2	once	TRBD1	TRBJ1-6	TGTGCCAGCAGTGGGACAGGGGCTCAGAGCTCCTATAATTCACCCCTCCACTTT	CASSGTGAQSSYNSPLHF
TRBV11-2	NA	TRBD2	TRBJ2-7	TGTGCCAGCAGCTTAGGGTTAGCGGGGGGCGGATTTAAGGACGAGCAGTACTTC	CASSLGLAGGGFKDEQYF
TRBV10-2	NA	NA	TRBJ2-5	TGCGCCAGCGCAACGAGCCTGGAGACCCAGTACTTC	CASATSLETQYF
TRBV10-1	NA	TRBD2	TRBJ2-1	TGCGCCAGCAGTAAGGGACTAGCGGGAGGGAGAGGTTGGGATAATGAGCAGTTCTTC	CASSKGLAGGRGWDNEQFF
TRBV4-3	NA	TRBD2	TRBJ2-2	TGCGCCAGCAGCCTCTCTCATACGGGAGGGCCTTTTTTGGCCGGGGAGCTGTTTTTT	CASSLSHTGGPFLAGELFF
TRBV29-1	NA	TRBD1	TRBJ2-7	TGCAGCGTTGCGGTTGGACAGGGGAGCTCCTACGAGCAGTACTTC	CSVAVGQGSSYEQYF
TRBV6-5	NA	NA	TRBJ2-3	TGTGCCAGCAGTGGGGGGGGCATCACAGATACGCAGTATTTT	CASSGGGITDTQYF
TRBV18	few	NA	TRBJ2-6	TGTGCCAGCTCACCGGAACGGGTGGTCCTGACTTTC	CASSPERVVLTF
TRBV6-5	NA	NA	TRBJ1-1	TGTGCCAGCAGCAAAACCACAGGGCTGAACACTGAAGCTTTCTTT	CASSKTTGLNTEAFF
TRBV5-8	once	NA	TRBJ1-4	TGTGCCAGCAGGGTCGGTAATGAAAAACTGTTTTTT	CASRVGNEKLFF
TRBV5-1	NA	NA	TRBJ2-1	TGCGCCAGCAGCTTGGGGGGACTGAGCTCCTACAATGAGCAGTTCTTC	CASSLGGLSSYNEQFF
TRBV18	NA	TRBD1	TRBJ2-5	TGTGCCAGCTCTCCCGGGACAGGGGGACCGGAGACCCAGTACTTC	CASSPGTGGPETQYF
TRBV7-9	NA	TRBD2	TRBJ2-5	TGTGCCAGCAGCGAGGGTCTCGGGGGGGCCTGGTGGGAGACCCAGTACTTC	CASSEGLGGAWWETQYF
TRBV6-1	NA	TRBD2	TRBJ2-5	TGTGCCAGCAGCCCCGGACTAGCGGGGCCCAAGGCCCAGTACTTC	CASSPGLAGPKAQYF
TRBV5-3	few	TRBD2	TRBJ2-5	TGTGCCAGAAGCTTCCGAGGGACGGGAGGCCTCCAAGAGACCCAGTACTTC	CARSFRGTGGLQETQYF
TRBV30	NA	TRBD1	TRBJ2-6	TGTGCCTGGAGTCTCAACAGGGGCCTAGACTCTGGGGCCAACGTCCTGACTTTC	CAWSLNRGLDSGANVLTF
TRBV4-2	few	TRBD1	TRBJ2-5	TGTGCCAGCAGCCCCGGACAGGGAGGAGAGGAGACCCAGTACTTC	CASSPGQGGEETQYF
TRBV5-1	NA	TRBD2	TRBJ2-1	TGCGCCAGCAGCTTGGTGGCCAGCGGGAGAGGCGATGAGCAGTTCTTC	CASSLVASGRGDEQFF
TRBV7-8	NA	TRBD2	TRBJ2-2	TGTGCCAGCAGCTCCAAGCGGGGGCGGACCGGGGAGCTGTTTTTT	CASSSKRGRTGELFF
TRBV13	NA	TRBD2	TRBJ2-5	TGTGCCAGCAGCCTCGGGACTAGCGGGACAAACGGGACCCAGTACTTC	CASSLGTSGTNGTQYF
TRBV7-2	NA	NA	TRBJ1-2	TGTGCCAGCAGCGAGAGGGCTGGCAGGGGCGGGTCTAACTATGGCTACACCTTC	CASSERAGRGGSNYGYTF
TRBV5-1	NA	NA	TRBJ2-3	TGCGCCAGCAGCTATTCTAGCCCCACAGATACGCAGTATTTT	CASSYSSPTDTQYF
TRBV28	NA	NA	TRBJ1-5	TGTGCCAGCAGTGGGAGAGGTAGCAATCAGCCCCAGCATTTT	CASSGRGSNQPQHF
TRBV6-5	NA	NA	TRBJ2-2	TGTGCCAGCTATCAGGGGAGGGGCACCGGGGAGCTGTTTTTT	CASYQGRGTGELFF
TRBV2	NA	TRBD2	TRBJ2-1	TGTGCCAGCAGTGAACCTAAGCGGGGGCCGTCGAAGTTCTTC	CASSEPKRGPSKFF
TRBV12-5	NA	TRBD2	TRBJ2-5	TGTGCTAGTGGTTTGGTCCGTGACAAGACCCAACGGACTAGCGGGGGTGAAGAGACCCAGTACTTC	CASGLVRDKTQRTSGGEETQYF
TRBV5-1	NA	TRBD2	TRBJ2-1	TGCGCCAGCAGCTTGGTGGCTAGCGGGGGGGAGCAGTTCTTC	CASSLVASGGEQFF